These 25 T cell receptor beta chains share one sample of origin, sequenced in a study of blood T cell repertoires in COVID-19. Libraries were prepared by immunoSEQ multiplex PCR; TCRdb keeps only in-frame clonotypes and omits some of them. The top ten hold 7% to 9.5% of the sample, which has over 100,000 clones, 82% seen once. The specimen was peripheral blood. Receptors were obtained from a man between 65 and 85 years old with acute or convalescent COVID-19.

The rearrangement links TRBV5-6 to TRBJ1-1, with D maybe TRBD1 (5 bases). In germline, CDR1 is SGHDT, CDR2 YYEEEE. V dropped 6 bases and J dropped 2 bases, with 20 bases sitting between them. The CDR3 runs 16 residues. DNA for the CDR3: TGTGCCAGCAAGGAGCTGGGGCAGGGAACAAACACTGAAGCTTTCTTT. Translation gives CASKELGQGTNTEAFF. Using reference TRBV5-6 and TRBJ1-1 for the parts outside the CDR3, the full variable domain is DAGVTQSPTHLIKTRGQQVTLRCSPKSGHDTVSWYQQALGQGPQFIFQYYEEEERQRGNFPDRFSGHQFPNYSSELNVNALLLGDSALYLCASKELGQGTNTEAFFGQGTRLTVV.

This chain links TRBV29-1 with TRBJ1-1, with D perhaps TRBD1 (6 bases). CDR1 and CDR2 (germline): SQVTM, ANQGSEA. The CDR3 contains 13 residues. V lost 8 bases, J lost 5 bases, and 18 bases lay in between. In nucleotides, the CDR3 is TGCAGCACCCACCCCACAGGGTGGACTGAAGCTTTCTTT. Protein: CSTHPTGWTEAFF.

The V gene is TRBV18, the J gene TRBJ1-5, with 7 nucleotides matching TRBD1. This CDR3 has 13 residues. CDR1 and CDR2 (germline): KGHSH, LQKENI. Losses at the gene ends were 5 bases for V and 4 bases for J; bases not matched to a gene: 2. The CDR3 nucleotides read TGTGCCAGCTCAGACAGGGCTAATCAGCCCCAGCATTTT. Residues: CASSDRANQPQHF.

DNA of the CDR3: TGTGCCACCGAGTCTCGACCGGAGGCTTTCTTT. Its translation: CATESRPEAFF. This chain uses TRBV28 with TRBJ1-1; no clear D gene. V lost 10 bases, J lost 11 bases, and 17 bases lay in between. CDR3 length: 11 residues. From germline, CDR1 is MDHEN and CDR2 SYDVKM. The full variable domain, in which reference TRBV28 and TRBJ1-1 provide the parts outside the CDR3, is DVKVTQSSRYLVKRTGEKVFLECVQDMDHENMFWYRQDPGLGLRLIYFSYDVKMKEKGDIPEGYSVSREKKERFSLILESASTNQTSMYLCATESRPEAFFGQGTRLTVV.

The count of this clone is one. Additional DNA sequences in this sample encode the identical CDR3. The chain has TRBV5-1 and TRBJ2-3; D is uncertain. With 0 bases removed from V and 0 bases from J, the gap between germline ends came to 5 bases. Germline values: CDR1 SGHRS, CDR2 YFSETQ. The CDR3 totals 14 residues. The CDR3 DNA reads as TGCGCCAGCAGCTTGGGCGATAGCACAGATACGCAGTATTTT. Protein sequence: CASSLGDSTDTQYF.

Ten or more counts support this clone. This chain joins TRBV3-1 (or the pseudogene TRBV3-2) and TRBJ2-7, with TRBD2 identical over 13 bases. The germline gives CDR1 LGHDT, CDR2 YNNKEL (reference sequence). Trimming cost V 4 bases and J 4 bases; bases outside gene matches: 7. The CDR3 is 16 amino acids. This CDR3 is CASSPLAGGPGYEQYF. CDR3 sequence (DNA): TGTGCCAGCAGCCCACTAGCGGGAGGGCCTGGGTACGAGCAGTACTTC.

The chain links TRBV28 to TRBJ1-3, with 9 bases lining up with TRBD1. The germline gives CDR1 MDHEN, CDR2 SYDVKM. The CDR3 sequence is 15 residues long. V gave up 5 bases and J gave up 4 bases; unmatched junction bases: 6. CDR3 loop: CASSPGGTGGNTIYF. In nucleotides, the CDR3 is TGTGCCAGCAGTCCCGGCGGGACAGGGGGAAACACCATATATTTT. Using reference TRBV28 and TRBJ1-3 for the parts outside the CDR3, the full variable domain is DVKVTQSSRYLVKRTGEKVFLECVQDMDHENMFWYRQDPGLGLRLIYFSYDVKMKEKGDIPEGYSVSREKKERFSLILESASTNQTSMYLCASSPGGTGGNTIYFGEGSWLTVV.

The chain recombines TRBV6-6 with TRBJ1-4; D is possibly TRBD1 (5 bases). This CDR3 spans 13 amino acids. Germline CDR1 is MNHNY and CDR2 is SVGAGI (reference sequence). Trimming removed 6 bases from V and 8 bases from J, with 13 bases in between. The CDR3 DNA reads TGTGCCAGCAGGGGAGGGACGGGCGAAAAACTGTTTTTT. Protein product: CASRGGTGEKLFF.

The chain links TRBV30 to TRBJ1-6; the match to TRBD1 covers 7 bases. The CDR3 contains 16 residues. Trimming at V came to 1 base and at J to 10 bases, leaving 13 bases not matched to a gene. The germline V gene encodes CDR1 GTSNPN and CDR2 SVGIG (reference sequence). CDR3 sequence reads: CAWSDSGQGVWSPLHF. CDR3 DNA sequence: TGTGCCTGGAGTGATTCTGGGCAGGGGGTATGGTCACCCCTCCACTTT. Full variable domain (missing parts from reference TRBV30 and TRBJ1-6): SQTIHQWPATLVQPVGSPLSLECTVEGTSNPNLYWYRQAAGRGLQLLFYSVGIGQISSEVPQNLSASRPQDRQFILSSKKLLLSDSGFYLCAWSDSGQGVWSPLHFGNGTRLTVT.

This rearrangement joins TRBV10-3 to TRBJ2-3, with 7 bases aligning to TRBD1. Germline V lookup: CDR1 ENHRY, CDR2 SYGVKD. The V gene end was trimmed by 6 bases and the J gene end by 3 bases; junction bases not matched to a gene: 3. This CDR3 contains 13 residues. The CDR3 DNA reads TGTGCCATCAGGGGGACAGTAACAGATACGCAGTATTTT. Its translation is CAIRGTVTDTQYF.

The rearrangement links TRBV7-3 to TRBJ2-3; TRBD2 is a possible D gene (5 bases). Germline lookup yields CDR1 SGHTA and CDR2 FQGTGA. The CDR3 consists of 14 residues. Trimming removed 4 bases from V and 0 bases from J, with 8 bases in between. The CDR3 sequence: CASSWVASTDTQYF. In DNA, the CDR3 is TGTGCCAGCAGCTGGGTAGCGAGCACAGATACGCAGTATTTT.

The gene calls are TRBV28 and TRBJ2-3, with 11 bases that match TRBD2. CDR3 size: 16 residues. The V and J ends lost 4 bases and 4 bases, in that order; junction bases with no gene match: 7. Germline CDR1 is MDHEN and CDR2 is SYDVKM. The CDR3 protein is CASSSQIAGGPDTQYF. The CDR3 coding sequence is TGTGCCAGCAGTTCCCAAATAGCGGGAGGGCCAGATACGCAGTATTTT.

This clone came up a few times. The CDR3 region has the DNA TGCGCCAGCAGCTTGGGTGGACTATCCAGCTCCTACAATGAGCAGTTCTTC. Protein product: CASSLGGLSSSYNEQFF. This chain links TRBV5-1 with TRBJ2-1, with a possible D match to TRBD2 (6 bases). V was clipped by 0 bases and J by 0 bases, with 13 bases between them. Germline CDR1 is SGHRS and CDR2 is YFSETQ. The CDR3 totals 17 residues.

The chain couples TRBV5-1 to TRBJ1-1; D gene uncertain. The CDR3 runs 13 residues. V gave up 0 bases and J gave up 7 bases, with 10 bases separating them. Germline assignment: CDR1 SGHRS and CDR2 YFSETQ. The CDR3 loop reads CASSLGAPNEAFF. The CDR3 bases are TGCGCCAGCAGCTTGGGGGCACCCAATGAAGCTTTCTTT.

CDR3 nucleotide sequence: TGTGCCTGGAGTGGACAGGGGGTCGATGAGCAGTTCTTC. Its translation is CAWSGQGVDEQFF. The V gene is TRBV30, the J gene TRBJ2-1; TRBD1 matches 9 bases. V lost 1 base to trimming and J lost 8 bases; unmatched junction nucleotides: 3. The germline gives CDR1 GTSNPN, CDR2 SVGIG (reference sequence). This CDR3 region has 13 residues.

The chain uses TRBV2 and TRBJ2-1, with D unresolved. The length of the CDR3 is 12 residues. Trimming pared 6 bases from V and 3 bases from J, leaving 6 bases between. CDR1 is SNHLY and CDR2 is FYNNEI in the germline V gene. CDR3 residues: CASRAFYNEQFF. CDR3 bases: TGTGCCAGCAGAGCATTCTACAATGAGCAGTTCTTC.

The chain employs TRBV10-3 and TRBJ2-2; 7 bases align to TRBD1. Germline CDR1 ENHRY, CDR2 SYGVKD. Trimming removed 6 bases from V and 7 bases from J; junction bases left unmatched: 2. CDR3 length: 12 residues. Here the CDR3 DNA reads TGTGCCATCAGGGGACAGATCGGGGAGCTGTTTTTT. Translating it yields CAIRGQIGELFF.

DNA for the CDR3: TGCGCCAGCAGCTTGGTCGGGGCGGGGAGAGATACGCAGTATTTT. The encoded protein is CASSLVGAGRDTQYF. The V call is TRBV5-1, the J call TRBJ2-3, with D tentatively TRBD2 (6 bases). Trimming stripped 0 bases from V and 5 bases from J, with 13 bases between. The CDR3 covers 15 residues. The germline gives CDR1 SGHRS, CDR2 YFSETQ.

The chain uses TRBV19 and TRBJ1-5, with D maybe TRBD1 (5 bases). The CDR3 spans 14 residues. V lost 10 bases and J lost 7, with 20 bases in between. Germline V gene data show CDR1 as LNHDA and CDR2 as SQIVND (reference sequence). The CDR3 is CATNLGGMGQPQHF. The CDR3, as DNA: TGTGCCACCAATCTGGGGGGGATGGGGCAGCCCCAGCATTTT.

V gene TRBV5-1 combines with J gene TRBJ1-1; no definite D call. CDR1 is SGHRS and CDR2 is YFSETQ in the germline V gene. The CDR3 has 14 residues. V lost 2 bases to trimming and J lost 4 bases, with 12 bases between them. CDR3 in amino acids: CASSFVGGITEAFF. DNA for the CDR3: TGCGCCAGCAGCTTTGTAGGAGGAATCACTGAAGCTTTCTTT.

The gene calls are TRBV19 and TRBJ1-2; D is unclear. Trimming shortened V by 10 bases and J by 4 bases, and 19 bases separated the two germline ends. CDR1 and CDR2 (germline): LNHDA, SQIVND (reference sequence). The CDR3 consists of 14 residues. CDR3 DNA sequence: TGTGCCACCTCAACCCCCCCTGGAGGCTATGGCTACACCTTC. Its protein is CATSTPPGGYGYTF.

This chain links TRBV27 with TRBJ1-6; D remains unclear. There are 19 residues in the CDR3. Germline assignment: CDR1 MNHEY and CDR2 SMNVEV (reference sequence). V lost 0 bases to trimming and J lost 0 bases, with 15 bases between them. This CDR3 reads CASSLSDDFLSSYNSPLHF. The CDR3 DNA sequence: TGTGCCAGCAGTTTATCGGATGACTTCCTAAGCTCCTATAATTCACCCCTCCACTTT.

V is TRBV30 and J is TRBJ1-6, with a possible D match to TRBD1 (5 bases). The length of the CDR3 is 14 residues. Trimming shortened V by 2 bases and J by 8 bases, and 13 bases separated the two germline ends. Germline-derived CDR1 and CDR2 are GTSNPN and SVGIG (reference sequence). CDR3 in amino acids: CAWSLEGFYSPLHF. CDR3 in DNA: TGTGCCTGGAGTCTGGAGGGGTTTTATTCACCCCTCCACTTT. Full variable domain (missing parts from reference TRBV30 and TRBJ1-6): SQTIHQWPATLVQPVGSPLSLECTVEGTSNPNLYWYRQAAGRGLQLLFYSVGIGQISSEVPQNLSASRPQDRQFILSSKKLLLSDSGFYLCAWSLEGFYSPLHFGNGTRLTVT.

The chain employs TRBV6-5 and TRBJ2-7, with 7 bases fitting TRBD2. Germline assignment: CDR1 MNHEY and CDR2 SVGAGI. V shed 11 bases, J shed 3 bases, and the junction held 13 bases outside the gene matches. The CDR3 contains 14 residues. CDR3 in DNA: TGTGCCGTTGTTAGCGGGTCCCTCCGCTACGAGCAGTACTTC. Translating it yields CAVVSGSLRYEQYF.

This sequence joins TRBV24-1 and TRBJ1-4, with 8 bases that match TRBD1. The junction had 6 bases not matched to a gene; V was cut back by 4 bases and J by 6 bases. The germline gives CDR1 KGHDR, CDR2 SFDVKD. This CDR3 has 15 residues. This CDR3 is CATSDNRGGYEKLFF. CDR3 DNA sequence: TGTGCCACCAGTGACAACAGGGGGGGTTATGAAAAACTGTTTTTT.